Sequencing of this T cell receptor (beta chain) was carried out in a study of cytomegalovirus exposure and HLA in healthy donors. Broader study findings: HLA restriction was apparent for most CMV-associated TCR beta chains in a later analysis. Sequencing likely caused a cluster of highly shared sequence variants.

Trimming took off 3 bases at V and 4 bases at J, with 21 bases between the two ends. Germline lookup yields CDR1 SGHAT and CDR2 FQNNGV. CDR3 length equals 17 residues. 60 Vbeta and 13 Jbeta primers were used in PCR. Profiled with immunoSEQ multiplex PCR; TCRdb holds only in-frame clones, not every one. The sample consists of about 270,000 clones, approximately 90% of them appearing once. As regards this clone: Its antigen is currently unknown.

The origin of this receptor is a man in his forties in good health and CMV-seropositive. The chain has TRBV11-2 and TRBJ2-5; weak D call: TRBD2 (5 bases). Sequencing was carried out using PBMCs. In DNA, the CDR3 is TGTGCCAGCAGCTTTGGGGTAAATGAGGGAGTCGGAGAGACCCAGTACTTC. Translated: CASSFGVNEGVGETQYF. Supplemented by reference TRBV11-2 and TRBJ2-5, the full variable domain reads EAGVAQSPRYKIIEKRQSVAFWCNPISGHATLYWYQQILGQGPKLLIQFQNNGVVDDSQLPKDRFSAERLKGVDSTLKIQPAKLEDSAVYLCASSFGVNEGVGETQYFGPGTRLLVL.